The sequence of this T cell receptor beta chain was determined in a study of PD-1 blockade in mismatch repair-deficient tumors. Every patient had mismatch repair deficiency by PCR or immunohistochemistry. With respect to this clone: Its matching antigen is unknown.

Overall study findings and caveats: After pembrolizumab, tumor-resident clones rose rapidly, then generally contracted before radiologic responses.

This table comes from immunoSEQ multiplex PCR, and its TCRdb copy is limited to in-frame clones, with some not included. The profile covers some 66,000 clones, with around 88% appearing a single time and approximately 14% taken by the ten largest. This CDR3 region has 13 residues. The V end lost 3 bases, the J end lost 4 bases, and 7 bases lay between the germline ends. Germline values: CDR1 LNHDA, CDR2 SQIVND (reference sequence). Sequenced material: peripheral blood, taken 52 weeks after starting pembrolizumab. The chain employs TRBV19 and TRBJ1-5; D gene uncertain. The receptor's source is an adult with mismatch repair-deficient cancer. The CDR3 DNA sequence: TGTGCCAGTAGTATTTTGGGGAATCAGCCCCAGCATTTT. Its protein is CASSILGNQPQHF.